The 24 T cell receptor beta chains listed next were all sequenced from one sample in a study of human thymus T cells. TCRdb's table, derived via immunoSEQ multiplex PCR, lists solely in-frame clones and lacks some. The table records 40,000 to 45,000 clones, 94% of them present only once. Sequenced sample: blood. These receptors were taken from a boy under three years old with a congenital heart defect but otherwise immunologically healthy.

This clone has just a few counts. V and J are TRBV4-3 and TRBJ1-2, with D possibly TRBD1 on 6 matching bases. CDR1 and CDR2 from the germline V gene are LGHNA and YSLEER. Trimming removed 1 base from V and 5 bases from J, with 20 bases in between. The CDR3 runs to 17 residues. Here the CDR3 reads CASSQAGSSGARYGYTF. The CDR3 region has the DNA TGCGCCAGCAGCCAAGCAGGGTCGTCGGGGGCACGTTATGGCTACACCTTC.

The rearrangement links TRBV7-9 to TRBJ1-6; D ambiguous. In germline, CDR1 is SEHNR, CDR2 FQNEAQ (reference sequence). The CDR3 is 11 residues long. Trimming stripped 1 base from V and 14 bases from J, with 6 bases between. CDR3 loop: CASSLGGTLHF. The CDR3, as DNA: TGTGCCAGCAGCTTAGGGGGAACCCTCCACTTT.

The rearrangement links TRBV12-5 to TRBJ2-2; 14 nucleotides line up with TRBD2. CDR1 is LGHNT and CDR2 is FRNRAP in the germline V gene. Unmatched junction bases numbered 6, after V lost 0 bases and J lost 0 bases. The CDR3 is 20 residues long. The CDR3 DNA reads TGTGCTAGTGGTTTGGTACCTGGGACTAGCGGGGGATCGAACACCGGGGAGCTGTTTTTT. Its translation: CASGLVPGTSGGSNTGELFF. The full variable domain, in which reference TRBV12-5 and TRBJ2-2 provide the parts outside the CDR3, is DARVTQTPRHKVTEMGQEVTMRCQPILGHNTVFWYRQTMMQGLELLAYFRNRAPLDDSGMPKDRFSAEMPDATLATLKIQPSEPRDSAVYFCASGLVPGTSGGSNTGELFFGEGSRLTVL.

This clone has a handful of counts. The chain joins TRBV5-1 to TRBJ2-5; D is uncertain. The V gene's germline CDR1 is SGHRS and CDR2 YFSETQ. The V end lost 4 bases, the J end lost 1 base, and 2 bases lay between the germline ends. This CDR3 comprises 11 residues. The DNA of the CDR3 is TGCGCCAGCAGCGCCCAAGAGACCCAGTACTTC. Amino acids: CASSAQETQYF.

V usage is TRBV30 and J usage is TRBJ2-3; 14 bases line up with TRBD2. The CDR3 extends over 18 amino acids. V lost 5 bases, J lost 2 bases, and 12 bases stayed unmatched. The germline CDR1 and CDR2 sequences are GTSNPN and SVGIG (reference sequence). The CDR3 is CAWGTSGGPYRLTDTQYF. DNA of the CDR3: TGTGCCTGGGGGACTAGCGGGGGTCCTTATCGTCTCACAGATACGCAGTATTTT.

This clone was seen once. The chain links TRBV11-2 to TRBJ2-7; D possibly corresponds to TRBD1 (6 bases). The germline CDR1 and CDR2 sequences are SGHAT and FQNNGV. Deletions cut 3 bases from V and 1 base from J, with 13 bases between. This CDR3 has 15 amino acids. The CDR3 nucleotides read TGTGCCAGCAGCTTTTACCCGACAGGATCCTACGAGCAGTACTTC. The encoded protein is CASSFYPTGSYEQYF.

The V call is TRBV5-1, the J call TRBJ2-5; 9 nucleotides agree with TRBD2. The CDR3 length is 15 residues. Germline V gives CDR1 SGHRS, CDR2 YFSETQ. V was pared by 4 bases and J by 0 bases, with 4 bases of the junction left unmatched. Written as DNA, the CDR3 is TGCGCCAGCAGCGCTAGCGGGGTGTACCAAGAGACCCAGTACTTC. Translation: CASSASGVYQETQYF.

This clone was counted once. This chain links TRBV5-1 with TRBJ2-7, with 9 nucleotides matching TRBD2. This CDR3 is 14 amino acids long. The trim removed 0 bases at V and 4 bases at J, leaving 2 bases unmatched. Germline CDR1 SGHRS, CDR2 YFSETQ. In DNA, the CDR3 is TGCGCCAGCAGCTTGGCGACTAGCGGTTACGAGCAGTACTTC. Its protein product is CASSLATSGYEQYF.

The chain combines TRBV6-1 with TRBJ1-2; 7 nucleotides match TRBD1. Germline CDR1 reads MNHNS; CDR2 reads SASEGT. CDR3 length equals 13 residues. V shed 6 bases and J 8 bases; nucleotides not matched to a gene: 9. CDR3 residues: CASSRQGGVGYTF. The CDR3 bases are TGTGCCAGCAGCCGACAGGGCGGAGTGGGCTACACCTTC.

The chain combines TRBV6-1 with TRBJ2-5; a possible D gene is TRBD1 (6 bases). CDR1 and CDR2 (germline): MNHNS, SASEGT. The CDR3 has 14 amino acids. Trimming stripped 6 bases from V and 1 base from J, with 12 bases between. The CDR3 nucleotides are TGTGCCAGCAGGCTGACAGGCGCCCAAGAGACCCAGTACTTC. It yields the protein CASRLTGAQETQYF.

The chain carries TRBV7-2 and TRBJ2-3; 11 bases match TRBD2. V shed 6 bases, J shed 1 base, and the junction held 0 bases outside the gene matches. From germline, CDR1 is SGHTA and CDR2 FQGNSA. CDR3 length: 14 residues. The CDR3 here is CASRLAGGTDTQYF. The CDR3, as DNA: TGTGCCAGCAGACTAGCGGGGGGCACAGATACGCAGTATTTT.

The gene calls are TRBV9 and TRBJ2-3, with unresolved D. CDR1 and CDR2 from the germline V gene are SGDLS and YYNGEE. Trimming removed 0 bases from V and 4 bases from J, with 6 bases in between. This CDR3 region has 13 residues. This chain's CDR3 is CASSVAIADTQYF. DNA of the CDR3: TGTGCCAGCAGCGTAGCCATAGCAGATACGCAGTATTTT.

V and J are TRBV2 and TRBJ1-1; 9 bases fit TRBD1. Per the germline V gene, CDR1 is SNHLY and CDR2 is FYNNEI. V was clipped by 5 bases and J by 0 bases; unmatched bases: 7. CDR3 size: 16 residues. The DNA for the CDR3 is TGTGCCAGCAGTATAACGGGACAGGGCCTGAACACTGAAGCTTTCTTT. The encoded protein is CASSITGQGLNTEAFF.

This clone was detected only a few times. The J gene is TRBJ2-7, the V gene TRBV28; 8 bases match TRBD1. V gave up 2 bases and J gave up 4 bases; unmatched junction bases: 1. The germline gives CDR1 MDHEN, CDR2 SYDVKM. This CDR3 is built from 13 residues. Here the CDR3 reads CASSLNRGYEQYF. In DNA form, the CDR3 reads TGTGCCAGCAGTTTAAACAGGGGGTACGAGCAGTACTTC.

The rearrangement uses TRBV7-6 and TRBJ1-1; D not resolved. V lost 4 bases, J lost 4 bases, and 16 bases lay in between. The CDR3 extends over 15 amino acids. Germline V CDR1 and CDR2: SGHVS, FNYEAQ. CDR3 region: CASSSQRHPGTEAFF. The CDR3 DNA sequence: TGTGCCAGCAGCTCCCAACGTCATCCAGGCACTGAAGCTTTCTTT.

The chain carries TRBV11-3 and TRBJ2-2, with 9 bases lining up with TRBD1. Germline V gene data show CDR1 as SGHNT and CDR2 as YENEEA. This CDR3 region has 16 residues. After removal of 4 bases from V and 6 bases from J, the junction contained 9 bases not matched to a gene. CDR3 sequence reads: CASSSGRDREAGELFF. The CDR3 DNA sequence: TGTGCCAGCAGCTCCGGCCGGGACAGGGAGGCCGGGGAGCTGTTTTTT.

The chain has TRBV11-1 and TRBJ2-5; 10 bases map to TRBD1. CDR1 is SGHAT and CDR2 is FQDESV in the germline V gene (reference sequence). V was pared by 4 bases and J by 2 bases, with 4 bases of the junction left unmatched. This CDR3 is 15 amino acids long. The CDR3 DNA is TGTGCCAGCAGCTCGACAGGGGGCGGGCAAGAGACCCAGTACTTC. Translated: CASSSTGGGQETQYF.

The chain is built from TRBV4-2 and TRBJ2-7; 8 positions agree with TRBD2. With V trimmed by 3 bases and J by 6 bases, 13 bases remained unmatched. The CDR3 extends over 16 amino acids. Germline V gives CDR1 LGHNA, CDR2 YNFKEQ. The CDR3: CASSHLGVGLDGEQYF. CDR3 nucleotides: TGTGCCAGCAGCCATTTAGGAGTGGGACTAGACGGCGAGCAGTACTTC.

The V gene is TRBV23-1, the J gene TRBJ1-1, with TRBD1 as a possible D gene (5 bases). TRBV23-1 is reported as an ORF; its role is uncertain. This CDR3 region has 12 residues. Trimming pared 0 bases from V and 9 bases from J, leaving 8 bases between. CDR3 in DNA: TGCGCCAGCAGTCAATCCCAGGGCAAAGCTTTCTTT. It codes for CASSQSQGKAFF.

The V call is TRBV4-1, the J call TRBJ1-1, with no clear D. Germline V gene sequence: CDR1 MGHRA, CDR2 YSYEKL. V was clipped by 1 base and J by 4 bases, with 10 bases between them. The length of the CDR3 is 14 residues. CDR3 sequence reads: CASSQVGVGTEAFF. The DNA of the CDR3 is TGCGCCAGCAGCCAAGTCGGGGTAGGCACTGAAGCTTTCTTT.

This clone appeared a single time. This sequence joins TRBV4-3 and TRBJ1-3; D gene unclear. The CDR3 runs 14 residues. With 0 bases removed from V and 4 bases from J, the gap between germline ends came to 7 bases. Per the germline V gene, CDR1 is LGHNA and CDR2 is YSLEER. The CDR3 sequence: CASSQDQEGNTIYF. For the CDR3, the DNA is TGCGCCAGCAGCCAAGATCAAGAGGGAAACACCATATATTTT.

This clone has a single count. The chain recombines TRBV6-6 with TRBJ1-1; D unclear. The CDR3 is made up of 14 amino acids. The V end was cut by 6 bases, the J end by 1 base, with 12 bases between. Germline V gives CDR1 MNHNY, CDR2 SVGAGI (reference sequence). This CDR3 reads CASSKDGPNTEAFF. The CDR3 nucleotides are TGTGCCAGCAGCAAGGACGGACCGAACACTGAAGCTTTCTTT.

This chain connects TRBV5-6 to TRBJ2-6, with 7 bases that match TRBD1. The CDR3 totals 18 residues. The junction had 11 bases not matched to a gene; V was cut back by 5 bases and J by 0 bases. The germline gives CDR1 SGHDT, CDR2 YYEEEE. CDR3 region: CASSSFLSGGSGANVLTF. In DNA, the CDR3 is TGTGCCAGCAGTTCTTTTCTTTCAGGGGGCTCTGGGGCCAACGTCCTGACTTTC.

The chain links TRBV2 to TRBJ1-3; D is unclear. V was cut by 3 bases and J by 0 bases, with 12 bases left in between. Germline CDR1 SNHLY, CDR2 FYNNEI. This CDR3 is 16 amino acids long. The CDR3, as DNA: TGTGCCAGCAGTGAGGTTCGGCCGCGCTCTGGAAACACCATATATTTT. It codes for CASSEVRPRSGNTIYF.